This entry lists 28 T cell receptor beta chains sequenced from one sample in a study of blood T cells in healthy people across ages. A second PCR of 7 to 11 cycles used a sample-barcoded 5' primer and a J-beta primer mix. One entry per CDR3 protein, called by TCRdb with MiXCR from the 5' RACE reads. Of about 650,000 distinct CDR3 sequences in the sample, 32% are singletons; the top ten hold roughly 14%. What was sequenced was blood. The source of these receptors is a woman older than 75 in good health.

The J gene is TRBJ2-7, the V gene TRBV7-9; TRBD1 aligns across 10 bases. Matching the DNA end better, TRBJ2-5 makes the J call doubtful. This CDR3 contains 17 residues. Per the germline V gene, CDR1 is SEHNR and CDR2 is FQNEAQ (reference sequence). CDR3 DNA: TGTGCCAGCAGCTTTGTCTCCGGACAGGGGGTTTCTCAGACCCAGTACTTC. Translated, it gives CASSFVSGQGVSQTQYF.

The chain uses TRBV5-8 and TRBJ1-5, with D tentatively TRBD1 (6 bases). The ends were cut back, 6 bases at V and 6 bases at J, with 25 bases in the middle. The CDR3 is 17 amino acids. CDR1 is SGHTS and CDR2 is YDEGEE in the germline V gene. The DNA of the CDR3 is TGTGCCAGCATGAGGGTTAAGTGGTCAGGGGATACTCAGCCCCAGCATTTT. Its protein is CASMRVKWSGDTQPQHF.

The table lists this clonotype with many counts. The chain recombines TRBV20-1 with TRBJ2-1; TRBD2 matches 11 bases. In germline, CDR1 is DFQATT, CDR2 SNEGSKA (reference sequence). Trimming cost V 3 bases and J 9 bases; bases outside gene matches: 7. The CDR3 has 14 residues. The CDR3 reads CSASSSGGSFEQFF. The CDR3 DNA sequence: TGCAGTGCTAGCTCTAGCGGGGGGTCCTTTGAGCAGTTCTTC.

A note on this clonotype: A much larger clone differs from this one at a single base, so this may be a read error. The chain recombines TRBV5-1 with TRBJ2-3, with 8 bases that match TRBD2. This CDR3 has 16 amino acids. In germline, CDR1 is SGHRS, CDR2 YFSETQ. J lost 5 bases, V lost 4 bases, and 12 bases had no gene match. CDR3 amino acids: CASSGASGGLRDTQYF. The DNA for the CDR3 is TGCGCCAGCAGCGGAGCTTCGGGGGGGCTCAGAGATACGCAGTATTTT.

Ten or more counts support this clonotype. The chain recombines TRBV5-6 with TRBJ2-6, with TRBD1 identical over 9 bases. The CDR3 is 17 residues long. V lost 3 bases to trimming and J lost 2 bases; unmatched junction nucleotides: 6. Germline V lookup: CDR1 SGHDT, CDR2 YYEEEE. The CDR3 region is CASSSRDRAAGANVLTF. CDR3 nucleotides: TGTGCCAGCAGCTCCCGGGACAGGGCTGCTGGGGCCAACGTCCTGACTTTC.

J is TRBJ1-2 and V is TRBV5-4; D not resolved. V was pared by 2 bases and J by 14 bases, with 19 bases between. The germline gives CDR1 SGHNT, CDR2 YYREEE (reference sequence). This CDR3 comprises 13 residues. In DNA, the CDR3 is TGTGCCAGCAGCTTTACCGCCTACGCGCAGATAACCTTC. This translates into CASSFTAYAQITF.

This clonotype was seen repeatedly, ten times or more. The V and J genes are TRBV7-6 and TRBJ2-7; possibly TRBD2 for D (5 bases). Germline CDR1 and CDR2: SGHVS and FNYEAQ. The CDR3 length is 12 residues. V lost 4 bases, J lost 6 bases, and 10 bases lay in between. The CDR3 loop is CASSSLGGEQYF. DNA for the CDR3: TGTGCCAGCAGCTCCCTCGGAGGCGAGCAGTACTTC.

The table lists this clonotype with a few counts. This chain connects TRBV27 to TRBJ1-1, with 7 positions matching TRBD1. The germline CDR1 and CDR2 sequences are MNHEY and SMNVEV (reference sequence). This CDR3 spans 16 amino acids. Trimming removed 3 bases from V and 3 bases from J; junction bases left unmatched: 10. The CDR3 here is CASSLVAGGTHTEAFF. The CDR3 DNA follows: TGTGCCAGCAGTTTGGTCGCAGGGGGGACGCACACTGAAGCTTTCTTT.

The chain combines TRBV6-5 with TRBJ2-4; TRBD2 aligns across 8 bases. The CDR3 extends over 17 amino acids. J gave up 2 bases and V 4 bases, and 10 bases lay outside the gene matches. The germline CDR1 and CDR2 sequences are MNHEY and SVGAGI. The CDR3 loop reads CASSSTSGSGSKNIQYF. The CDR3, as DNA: TGTGCCAGCAGTTCGACCAGCGGGAGTGGCTCCAAAAACATTCAGTACTTC.

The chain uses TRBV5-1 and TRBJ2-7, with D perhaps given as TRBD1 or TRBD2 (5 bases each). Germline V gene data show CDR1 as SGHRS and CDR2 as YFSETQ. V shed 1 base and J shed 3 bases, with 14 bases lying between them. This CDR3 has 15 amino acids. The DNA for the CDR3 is TGCGCCAGCAGCTTGTGGGACCTCCAAGGCTACGAGCAGTACTTC. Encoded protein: CASSLWDLQGYEQYF. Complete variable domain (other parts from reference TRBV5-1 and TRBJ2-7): KAGVTQTPRYLIKTRGQQVTLSCSPISGHRSVSWYQQTPGQGLQFLFEYFSETQRNKGNFPGRFSGRQFSNSRSEMNVSTLELGDSALYLCASSLWDLQGYEQYFGPGTRLTVT.

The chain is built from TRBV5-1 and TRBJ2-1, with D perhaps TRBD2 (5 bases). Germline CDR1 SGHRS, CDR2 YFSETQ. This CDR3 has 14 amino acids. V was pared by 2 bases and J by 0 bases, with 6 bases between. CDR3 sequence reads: CASSFAGSYNEQFF. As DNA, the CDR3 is TGCGCCAGCAGCTTTGCGGGCTCCTACAATGAGCAGTTCTTC.

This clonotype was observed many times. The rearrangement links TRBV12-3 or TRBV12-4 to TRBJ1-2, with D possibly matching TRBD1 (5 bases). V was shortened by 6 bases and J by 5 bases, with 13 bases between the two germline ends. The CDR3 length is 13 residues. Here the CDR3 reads CASRSGGGYGYTF. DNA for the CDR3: TGTGCCAGCAGGTCCGGGGGAGGGTATGGCTACACCTTC.

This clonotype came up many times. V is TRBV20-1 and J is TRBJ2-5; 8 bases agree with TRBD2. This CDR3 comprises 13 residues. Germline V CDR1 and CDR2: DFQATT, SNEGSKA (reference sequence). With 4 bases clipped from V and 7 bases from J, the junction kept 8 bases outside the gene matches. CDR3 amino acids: CSATGGAVWTQYF. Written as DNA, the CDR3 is TGCAGTGCTACCGGGGGGGCCGTTTGGACCCAGTACTTC.

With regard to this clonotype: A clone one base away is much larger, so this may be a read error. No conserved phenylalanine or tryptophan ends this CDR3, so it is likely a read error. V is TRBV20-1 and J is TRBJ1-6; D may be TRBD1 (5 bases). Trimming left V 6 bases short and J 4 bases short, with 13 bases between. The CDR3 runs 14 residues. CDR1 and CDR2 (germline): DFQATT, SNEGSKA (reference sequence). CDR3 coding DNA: TGCAGTGCAACCAAAGGGGAATATAATTCACCCCTCCACTTG. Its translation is CSATKGEYNSPLHL.

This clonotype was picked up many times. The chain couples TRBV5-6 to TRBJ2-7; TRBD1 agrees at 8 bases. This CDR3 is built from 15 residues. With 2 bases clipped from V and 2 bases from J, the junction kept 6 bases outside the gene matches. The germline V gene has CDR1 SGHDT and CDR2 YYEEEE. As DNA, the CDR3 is TGTGCCAGCAGCTTTCAGGGGGCACTACCCTACGAGCAGTACTTC. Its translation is CASSFQGALPYEQYF.

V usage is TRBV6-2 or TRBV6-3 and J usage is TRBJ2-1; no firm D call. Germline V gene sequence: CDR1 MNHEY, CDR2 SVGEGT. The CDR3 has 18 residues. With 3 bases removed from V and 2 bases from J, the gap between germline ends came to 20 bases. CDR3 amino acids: CASSYFGSGRPTYNEQFF. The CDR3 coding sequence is TGTGCCAGCAGTTATTTCGGTAGTGGCAGGCCGACCTACAATGAGCAGTTCTTC.

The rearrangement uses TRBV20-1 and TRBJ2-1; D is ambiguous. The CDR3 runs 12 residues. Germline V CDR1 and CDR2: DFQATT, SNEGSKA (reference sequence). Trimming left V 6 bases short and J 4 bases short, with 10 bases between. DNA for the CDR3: TGCAGTGCCCGACGGGCTTACAATGAGCAGTTCTTC. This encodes CSARRAYNEQFF.

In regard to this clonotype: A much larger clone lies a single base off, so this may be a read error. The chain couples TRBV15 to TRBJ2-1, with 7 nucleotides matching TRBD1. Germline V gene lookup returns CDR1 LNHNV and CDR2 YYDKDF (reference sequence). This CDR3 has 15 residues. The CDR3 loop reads CATSRLTGNDNKQFF. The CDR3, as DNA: TGTGCCACCAGCAGACTGACAGGGAACGACAATAAGCAGTTCTTC.

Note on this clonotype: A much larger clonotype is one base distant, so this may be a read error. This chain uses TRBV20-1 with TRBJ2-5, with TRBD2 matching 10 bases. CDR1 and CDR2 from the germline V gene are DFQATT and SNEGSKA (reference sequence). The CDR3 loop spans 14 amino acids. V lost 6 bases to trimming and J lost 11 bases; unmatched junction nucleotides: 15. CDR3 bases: TGCAGTGCATACCGGACTAGCGGTTACAATGAGCAGTACTTC. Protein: CSAYRTSGYNEQYF.

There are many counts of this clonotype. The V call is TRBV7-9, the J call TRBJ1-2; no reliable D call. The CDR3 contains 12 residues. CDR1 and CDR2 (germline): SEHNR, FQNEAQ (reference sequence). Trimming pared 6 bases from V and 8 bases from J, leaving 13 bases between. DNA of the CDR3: TGTGCCAGCAGTTTTTTGTCCCAGGGCTACACCTTC. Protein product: CASSFLSQGYTF.

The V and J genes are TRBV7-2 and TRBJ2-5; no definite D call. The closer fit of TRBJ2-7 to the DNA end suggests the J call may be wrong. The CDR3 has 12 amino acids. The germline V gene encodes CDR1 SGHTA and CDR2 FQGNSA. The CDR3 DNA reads TGTGCCAGCAGCTTAATGGCTGGCGAGCAGTACTTC. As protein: CASSLMAGEQYF.

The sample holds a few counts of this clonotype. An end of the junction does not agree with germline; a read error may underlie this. CDR3 sequence: CASSVGLAGSTDAQYF. CDR3 DNA: TGTGCCAGCAGTGTTGGCCTAGCGGGAAGCACAGATGCGCAGTATTTT. The chain uses TRBV6-4 and TRBJ2-3; TRBD2 aligns across 9 bases. Per germline, CDR1 MRHNA and CDR2 SNTAGT. The CDR3 extends over 16 amino acids.

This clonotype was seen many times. The CDR3 DNA sequence: TGTGCCAGCTCACCAGGGGAGGGCCGGGCCTACAATGAGCAGTTCTTC. Amino acid sequence: CASSPGEGRAYNEQFF. The rearrangement uses TRBV18 and TRBJ2-1; the match to TRBD2 covers 7 bases. The CDR3 has 16 residues. Trimming removed 2 bases from V and 2 bases from J; junction bases left unmatched: 6. Germline V gene sequence: CDR1 KGHSH, CDR2 LQKENI.

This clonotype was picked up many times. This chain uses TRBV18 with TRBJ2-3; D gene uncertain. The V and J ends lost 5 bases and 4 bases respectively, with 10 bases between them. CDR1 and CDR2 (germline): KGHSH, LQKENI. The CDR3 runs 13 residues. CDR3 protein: CASSFDWADTQYF. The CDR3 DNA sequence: TGTGCCAGCTCATTCGATTGGGCAGATACGCAGTATTTT. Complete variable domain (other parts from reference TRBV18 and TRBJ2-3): NAGVMQNPRHLVRRRGQEARLRCSPMKGHSHVYWYRQLPEEGLKFMVYLQKENIIDESGMPKERFSAEFPKEGPSILRIQQVVRGDSAAYFCASSFDWADTQYFGPGTRLTVL.

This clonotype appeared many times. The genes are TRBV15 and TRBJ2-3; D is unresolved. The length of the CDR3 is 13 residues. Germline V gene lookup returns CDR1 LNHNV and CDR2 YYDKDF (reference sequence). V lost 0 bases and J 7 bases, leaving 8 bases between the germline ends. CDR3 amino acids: CATSRDSSYTQYF. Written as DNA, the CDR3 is TGTGCCACCAGCAGAGACAGTAGCTATACGCAGTATTTT.

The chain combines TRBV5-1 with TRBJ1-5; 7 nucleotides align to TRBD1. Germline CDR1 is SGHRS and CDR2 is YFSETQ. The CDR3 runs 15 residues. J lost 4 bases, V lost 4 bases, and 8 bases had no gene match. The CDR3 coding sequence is TGCGCCAGCAGCCTGACAGGGAGGAAAAATCAGCCCCAGCATTTT. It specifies CASSLTGRKNQPQHF.

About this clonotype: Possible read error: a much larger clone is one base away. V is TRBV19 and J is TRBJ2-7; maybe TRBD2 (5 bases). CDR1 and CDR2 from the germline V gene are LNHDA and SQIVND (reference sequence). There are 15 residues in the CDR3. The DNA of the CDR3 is TGTGCCGGTAGTATATCTCGCGGGCGTTCCTACGAGCAGTACTTC. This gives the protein CAGSISRGRSYEQYF.

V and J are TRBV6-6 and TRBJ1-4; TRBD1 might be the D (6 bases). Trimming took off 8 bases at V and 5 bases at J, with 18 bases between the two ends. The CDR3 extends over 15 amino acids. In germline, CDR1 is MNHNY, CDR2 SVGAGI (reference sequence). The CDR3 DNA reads TGTGCCAGCTGCCTCGGTGGGACACAGAATGAAAAACTGTTTTTT. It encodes CASCLGGTQNEKLFF.